Below, 17 T cell receptor beta chains from the same sample are listed, as sequenced in a study of cytomegalovirus exposure and HLA in healthy donors. It was with 60 Vbeta and 13 Jbeta primers that the PCR ran. TCRdb's table, derived via immunoSEQ multiplex PCR, lists solely in-frame clones and lacks some. This repertoire shows roughly 150,000 clones, about a tenth found once; its top ten account for 1.5% to 2%. Sequencing was carried out using PBMCs. These receptors came from a male donor in good health and CMV-seronegative.

This clone came up a few times. The chain couples TRBV28 to TRBJ1-1; D is unclear. V was pared by 6 bases and J by 2 bases, with 16 bases between. CDR1 and CDR2 from the germline V gene are MDHEN and SYDVKM. The CDR3 is made up of 15 amino acids. The CDR3, as DNA: TGTGCCAGCAGCCTACCTTTGAACCATAACACTGAAGCTTTCTTT. It codes for CASSLPLNHNTEAFF.

This clone was picked up a small number of times. The J gene is TRBJ2-7, the V gene TRBV4-1, with 9 bases identical to TRBD1. The CDR3 sequence is 15 residues long. Germline values: CDR1 MGHRA, CDR2 YSYEKL. The V and J ends lost 3 bases and 2 bases, in that order; junction bases with no gene match: 5. The CDR3 spells CASSHDGQGTYEQYF. The CDR3 nucleotides read TGCGCCAGCAGCCATGACGGACAGGGGACCTACGAGCAGTACTTC.

V and J are TRBV11-2 and TRBJ1-1; D not resolved. From germline, CDR1 is SGHAT and CDR2 FQNNGV. V lost 5 bases and J 7 bases, leaving 11 bases between the germline ends. The CDR3 runs to 12 residues. The CDR3 region has the DNA TGTGCCAGCAGCCAGTTGGGAGATGAAGCTTTCTTT. Protein sequence: CASSQLGDEAFF.

The chain recombines TRBV19 with TRBJ2-3, with 8 bases lining up with TRBD2. Trimming removed 9 bases from V and 4 bases from J; junction bases left unmatched: 12. The CDR3 length is 15 residues. CDR1 is LNHDA, CDR2 SQIVND, per germline (reference sequence). The CDR3 protein is CASSWGAGGADTQYF. DNA for the CDR3: TGTGCCAGCTCTTGGGGCGCGGGAGGCGCAGATACGCAGTATTTT.

This rearrangement joins TRBV6-1 to TRBJ1-2, with D possibly TRBD1 on 5 matching bases. Germline CDR1 and CDR2: MNHNS and SASEGT. The length of the CDR3 is 14 residues. V lost 7 bases, J lost 2 bases, and 14 bases lay in between. The CDR3: CASNKGQLNYGYTF. The CDR3 DNA sequence: TGTGCCAGCAATAAGGGGCAGCTCAACTATGGCTACACCTTC.

This clone appeared a few times. The chain employs TRBV7-9 and TRBJ2-1; 7 bases match TRBD2. This CDR3 is built from 18 residues. Germline V lookup: CDR1 SEHNR, CDR2 FQNEAQ (reference sequence). Trimming removed 3 bases from V and 2 bases from J; junction bases left unmatched: 13. In nucleotides, the CDR3 is TGTGCCAGCAGCTTGGGGCGACTGCGGGAGTCTACCTACAATGAGCAGTTCTTC. The encoded protein is CASSLGRLRESTYNEQFF.

The chain combines TRBV7-2 with TRBJ1-5; D ambiguous. V was shortened by 1 base and J by 5 bases, with 12 bases between the two germline ends. Germline V gives CDR1 SGHTA, CDR2 FQGNSA. This CDR3 comprises 15 residues. The CDR3 spells CASSLGSGMYQPQHF. CDR3 in DNA: TGTGCCAGCAGCTTAGGGTCCGGGATGTATCAGCCCCAGCATTTT. Together with reference TRBV7-2 and TRBJ1-5, the CDR3 gives the full variable domain: GAGVSQSPSNKVTEKGKDVELRCDPISGHTALYWYRQSLGQGLEFLIYFQGNSAPDKSGLPSDRFSAERTGGSVSTLTIQRTQQEDSAVYLCASSLGSGMYQPQHFGDGTRLSIL.

This clone was counted between two and nine times. This chain uses TRBV28 with TRBJ2-7; 10 bases map to TRBD1. CDR1 is MDHEN and CDR2 is SYDVKM in the germline V gene. CDR3 length equals 15 residues. With 5 bases clipped from V and 2 bases from J, the junction kept 6 bases outside the gene matches. CDR3 in amino acids: CASSQRTGGAYEQYF. CDR3 DNA: TGTGCCAGCAGTCAGAGGACAGGGGGTGCCTACGAGCAGTACTTC.

The rearrangement links TRBV2 to TRBJ2-7; D is possibly TRBD2 (6 bases). Germline CDR1 reads SNHLY; CDR2 reads FYNNEI. V shed 8 bases and J shed 4 bases, with 18 bases lying between them. The CDR3 loop spans 14 amino acids. The CDR3 DNA sequence: TGTGCCAGCTCCTCGACTAGGACTGGGTACGAGCAGTACTTC. This sequence encodes CASSSTRTGYEQYF.

The rearrangement uses TRBV15 and TRBJ1-2; D is undetermined. V was clipped by 0 bases and J by 3 bases, with 8 bases between them. Germline lookup yields CDR1 LNHNV and CDR2 YYDKDF (reference sequence). This CDR3 comprises 14 residues. The CDR3 protein is CATSRDLEYYGYTF. The CDR3 DNA reads TGTGCCACCAGCAGAGATCTCGAGTACTATGGCTACACCTTC.

The chain has TRBV29-1 and TRBJ1-2; D is uncertain. Trimming removed 2 bases at V and 2 bases at J, with 6 bases between. Germline V gene data show CDR1 as SQVTM and CDR2 as ANQGSEA. The CDR3 runs 12 residues. Here the CDR3 reads CSVESGNYGYTF. The CDR3 nucleotides are TGCAGCGTTGAATCAGGCAACTATGGCTACACCTTC.

There are a few counts of this clone. The V and J genes are TRBV6-5 and TRBJ2-7; D not certain. The CDR3 totals 15 residues. Germline CDR1 MNHEY, CDR2 SVGAGI. V dropped 5 bases and J dropped 0 bases, with 14 bases sitting between them. This chain's CDR3 is CASSPNSRPSYEQYF. CDR3 nucleotide sequence: TGTGCCAGCAGTCCCAACTCGCGTCCCTCCTACGAGCAGTACTTC.

The chain links TRBV21-1 to TRBJ2-2; whether TRBD1, the table's D call, matches the DNA was not checked. TRBV21-1 counts as a pseudogene. CDR3 length equals 15 residues. CDR3 sequence (DNA): TGTGCCAGCAGCACCCACAGGGGATCGACCGGGGAGCTGTTTTTT. Translated: CASSTHRGSTGELFF.

The rearrangement joins TRBV13 to TRBJ2-7; maybe TRBD1 (6 bases). Germline values: CDR1 PRHDT, CDR2 FYEKMQ (reference sequence). V was trimmed by 3 bases and J by 3 bases, leaving 12 bases between them. This CDR3 is 14 amino acids long. CDR3 sequence: CASSLHRASYEQYF. CDR3 DNA: TGTGCCAGCAGCTTGCACAGGGCGAGCTACGAGCAGTACTTC.

This clone showed up just a few times. The chain recombines TRBV2 with TRBJ2-1, with 13 bases fitting TRBD2. The V segment lost 10 bases and the J segment 7 bases; nucleotides outside the gene matches: 10. Per germline, CDR1 SNHLY and CDR2 FYNNEI. The CDR3 runs 15 residues. The CDR3 here is CANTGLAGARNEQFF. The CDR3 DNA follows: TGTGCCAATACAGGACTAGCGGGAGCCAGGAATGAGCAGTTCTTC.

This clone was counted only a few times. This sequence joins TRBV10-3 and TRBJ2-5; perhaps TRBD2 as D (6 bases). The germline V gene encodes CDR1 ENHRY and CDR2 SYGVKD. The CDR3 loop spans 15 amino acids. The V and J ends lost 0 bases and 6 bases respectively, with 14 bases between them. In nucleotides, the CDR3 is TGTGCCATCAGTGAGTCGACGGGGGTTGGAAAGACCCAGTACTTC. Its protein is CAISESTGVGKTQYF.

V is TRBV5-1 and J is TRBJ1-1; D is perhaps TRBD1 (5 bases). V was pared by 4 bases and J by 0 bases, with 22 bases between. Germline CDR1 SGHRS, CDR2 YFSETQ. This CDR3 has 18 residues. The CDR3, as DNA: TGCGCCAGCAGCCCCGACCGCGGGACGCAAGACATGAACACTGAAGCTTTCTTT. Translation gives CASSPDRGTQDMNTEAFF.